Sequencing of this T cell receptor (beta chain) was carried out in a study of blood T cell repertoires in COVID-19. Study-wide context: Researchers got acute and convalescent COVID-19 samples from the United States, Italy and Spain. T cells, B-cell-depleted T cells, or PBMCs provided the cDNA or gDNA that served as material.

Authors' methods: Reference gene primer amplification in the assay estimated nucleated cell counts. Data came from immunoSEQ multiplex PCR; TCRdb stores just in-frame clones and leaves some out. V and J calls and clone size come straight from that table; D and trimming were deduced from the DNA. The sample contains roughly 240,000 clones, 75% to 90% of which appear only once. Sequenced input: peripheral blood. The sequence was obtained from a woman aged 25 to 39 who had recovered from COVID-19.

CDR3 region: CASSLEVVGGEQYF. The CDR3 DNA reads as TGTGCCAGCAGCTTAGAGGTAGTCGGGGGCGAGCAGTACTTC. The chain has TRBV7-9 and TRBJ2-7; TRBD2 might be the D (6 bases). V was cut by 1 base and J by 6 bases, with 13 bases left in between. CDR1 and CDR2 (germline): SEHNR, FQNEAQ (reference sequence). The CDR3 contains 14 residues. Full variable domain (rest looked up from reference TRBV7-9 and TRBJ2-7): DTGVSQNPRHKITKRGQNVTFRCDPISEHNRLYWYRQTLGQGPEFLTYFQNEAQLEKSRLLSDRFSAERPKGSFSTLEIQRTEQGDSAMYLCASSLEVVGGEQYFGPGTRLTVT.